Shown below are 12 T cell receptor beta chains from a single sample sequenced in a study of shared T cell receptors in the human thymus. Produced via immunoSEQ multiplex PCR; TCRdb's table is partial and in-frame only. The sample carries about 660,000 clones, roughly 86% recorded once. The sample also formed part of further work on human thymus T cells.

The sample consisted of thymocytes. The receptors were sampled from a boy under two years old with a congenital heart defect.

This clone was detected a few times. The V call is TRBV28, the J call TRBJ1-3; D remains unclear. CDR1 and CDR2 (germline): MDHEN, SYDVKM. The ends were cut back, 5 bases at V and 0 bases at J, with 17 bases in the middle. The CDR3 extends over 17 amino acids. The CDR3 loop is CASSRLEGRFSGNTIYF. For the CDR3, the DNA is TGTGCCAGCAGTAGGCTGGAGGGTAGATTCTCTGGAAACACCATATATTTT.

This chain connects TRBV21-1 to TRBJ2-5; the listed D gene, TRBD2, was not tested against the DNA. TRBV21-1 is a listed pseudogene. The length of the CDR3 is 14 residues. In nucleotides, the CDR3 is TGTGCCAGCAGCGCGGGGGGGCCTAAAGAGACCCAGTACTTC. Its protein product is CASSAGGPKETQYF.

This clone has just one count. The rearrangement joins TRBV5-6 to TRBJ2-3, with TRBD2 matching over 7 bases. There are 18 residues in the CDR3. V shed 5 bases and J 1 base; nucleotides not matched to a gene: 16. The V gene's germline CDR1 is SGHDT and CDR2 YYEEEE. The CDR3, as DNA: TGTGCCAGCAGAGGGGAATGGGAAGAGCGGGACGGCACAGATACGCAGTATTTT. Translated: CASRGEWEERDGTDTQYF.

The chain couples TRBV15 to TRBJ2-7; TRBD2 matches at 12 bases. Looked up from germline, CDR1 is LNHNV and CDR2 is YYDKDF (reference sequence). The length of the CDR3 is 17 residues. V lost 2 bases and J lost 4; bases outside the gene matches: 9. The CDR3 nucleotides are TGTGCCACCAGCAGATTTCGACTAGCGGGAGTGAAATACGAGCAGTACTTC. It is translated as CATSRFRLAGVKYEQYF.

The chain carries TRBV28 and TRBJ1-1; no clear D gene. The CDR3 sequence is 14 residues long. The germline V and J ends were trimmed by 6 bases and 4 bases, with 15 bases remaining between them. Looked up from germline, CDR1 is MDHEN and CDR2 is SYDVKM. CDR3 nucleotide sequence: TGTGCCAGCAGCCTCATGGCGGTGGTCACTGAAGCTTTCTTT. Translation: CASSLMAVVTEAFF. The full variable domain, completed using reference TRBV28 and TRBJ1-1, is DVKVTQSSRYLVKRTGEKVFLECVQDMDHENMFWYRQDPGLGLRLIYFSYDVKMKEKGDIPEGYSVSREKKERFSLILESASTNQTSMYLCASSLMAVVTEAFFGQGTRLTVV.

This rearrangement joins TRBV18 to TRBJ1-1; 12 nucleotides line up with TRBD1. The CDR3 is 18 amino acids. Germline values: CDR1 KGHSH, CDR2 LQKENI. The J segment lost 5 bases and the V segment lost 3 bases, leaving 13 bases of the junction unmatched. CDR3 residues: CASSPEPGQGAVETEAFF. The CDR3 bases are TGTGCCAGCTCACCGGAACCGGGACAGGGGGCGGTAGAGACTGAAGCTTTCTTT. The full variable domain, rest sourced from reference TRBV18 and TRBJ1-1, is NAGVMQNPRHLVRRRGQEARLRCSPMKGHSHVYWYRQLPEEGLKFMVYLQKENIIDESGMPKERFSAEFPKEGPSILRIQQVVRGDSAAYFCASSPEPGQGAVETEAFFGQGTRLTVV.

The gene calls are TRBV16 and TRBJ1-5; D is undetermined. Germline loops: CDR1 KGHSY, CDR2 FQNENV. CDR3 length equals 16 residues. Trimming shortened V by 0 bases and J by 4 bases, and 13 bases separated the two germline ends. DNA of the CDR3: TGTGCCAGCAGCCAATCGGCAGGCAGGTTAAATCAGCCCCAGCATTTT. It translates to CASSQSAGRLNQPQHF.

This chain links TRBV28 with TRBJ1-2, with D possibly being TRBD1 (6 bases). Looked up from germline, CDR1 is MDHEN and CDR2 is SYDVKM. The CDR3 sequence is 12 residues long. V was cut by 5 bases and J by 6 bases, with 10 bases left in between. In DNA form, the CDR3 reads TGTGCCAGCAGTCCCGGACAGCATGGCTACACCTTC. Translated, it gives CASSPGQHGYTF.

This chain links TRBV4-3 with TRBJ1-3; the D gene is possibly TRBD1 (6 bases). The CDR3 contains 18 residues. The ends were cut back, 0 bases at V and 1 base at J, with 16 bases in the middle. The germline gives CDR1 LGHNA, CDR2 YSLEER. The DNA for the CDR3 is TGCGCCAGCAGCCAAGACGATAGGGGGGGCCGATCTGGAAACACCATATATTTT. It is translated as CASSQDDRGGRSGNTIYF.

The CDR3 sequence: CASSLAGQLVASYEQYF. The CDR3 DNA follows: TGTGCCAGCAGCTTGGCGGGACAGTTAGTTGCCTCCTACGAGCAGTACTTC. The chain joins TRBV5-5 to TRBJ2-7, with 7 nucleotides matching TRBD1. Germline CDR1 and CDR2: SGHKS and YYEKEE (reference sequence). The V gene end was trimmed by 0 bases and the J gene end by 0 bases; junction bases not matched to a gene: 9. This CDR3 comprises 17 residues.

The J gene is TRBJ2-5, the V gene TRBV4-2, with TRBD2 as a possible D gene (7 bases). The CDR3 is 17 amino acids. V shed 1 base and J shed 4 bases, with 19 bases lying between them. Germline CDR1 LGHNA, CDR2 YNFKEQ. CDR3 region: CASSQGSHQGRGETQYF. CDR3 nucleotide sequence: TGTGCCAGCAGCCAAGGTTCCCATCAGGGGAGGGGAGAGACCCAGTACTTC.

The chain carries TRBV5-6 and TRBJ1-1, with D possibly matching TRBD1 (6 bases). The germline V gene encodes CDR1 SGHDT and CDR2 YYEEEE. CDR3 length: 16 amino acids. The V end was cut by 0 bases, the J end by 1 base, with 13 bases between. The CDR3: CASSLGSGTRNTEAFF. CDR3 nucleotides: TGTGCCAGCAGCTTGGGGTCTGGGACAAGGAACACTGAAGCTTTCTTT.